Following are 23 T cell receptor beta chains from one sample sequenced in a study of blood T cells in healthy people across ages. Combining a sample-barcoded 5' primer with a J-beta primer mix, a second PCR ran for about 7 to 12 cycles. Each CDR3 protein is one row after TCRdb ran MiXCR on the 5' RACE reads. Here the sample spans about 1.5 million distinct CDR3 sequences, roughly 43% being singletons. Sequencing was performed on blood. The receptors come from a woman under 30 in good health.

For this clonotype: One junction end does not reproduce the germline sequence, and a read error may be involved. The chain uses TRBV11-2 and TRBJ1-5, with TRBD1 as a possible D gene (5 bases). CDR3 length equals 16 residues. Germline V gives CDR1 SGHAT, CDR2 FQNNGV. The CDR3 nucleotides read TGTGCCAGCAGCTTAGTAGGGGTTTATAGCAATCAACCCCAGCATTTT. Translating gives CASSLVGVYSNQPQHF.

Notes on this clonotype: This could be a read error, since a much larger clone is one nucleotide away. The chain combines TRBV9 with TRBJ1-1; no firm D call. CDR3 size: 14 residues. Germline CDR1 and CDR2: SGDLS and YYNGEE. For the CDR3, the DNA is TGTGCCAGCAGCGTAGATGCGGCTTCCACTGAAGTTTTCTTT. Its translation: CASSVDAASTEVFF.

This rearrangement joins TRBV7-9 to TRBJ2-7, with a possible D match to TRBD1 (5 bases). This CDR3 is built from 14 residues. Trimming removed 2 bases at V and 7 bases at J, with 15 bases between. Germline CDR1 reads SEHNR; CDR2 reads FQNEAQ (reference sequence). The CDR3 DNA is TGTGCCAGCAGCTTAACCATTTCAGGGCCTGAGCAGTACTTC. Protein product: CASSLTISGPEQYF.

The V and J genes are TRBV6-4 and TRBJ2-1; D may match TRBD1 or TRBD2 (5 bases each). Germline assignment: CDR1 MRHNA and CDR2 SNTAGT. Trimming stripped 3 bases from V and 0 bases from J, with 9 bases between. This CDR3 has 15 residues. This CDR3 reads CASSDGTTSYNEQFF. CDR3 in DNA: TGTGCCAGCAGTGATGGGACCACCTCCTACAATGAGCAGTTCTTC.

V gene TRBV6-2 or TRBV6-3 combines with J gene TRBJ2-1; maybe TRBD1 (5 bases). The germline gives CDR1 MNHEY, CDR2 SVGEGT. Trimming took off 4 bases at V and 8 bases at J, with 15 bases between the two ends. The CDR3 extends over 14 amino acids. The CDR3 sequence is CASSFQGPLDEQFF. In DNA form, the CDR3 reads TGTGCCAGCAGTTTCCAGGGTCCGTTGGATGAGCAGTTCTTC.

The DNA of the CDR3 is TGTGCCAGCAACTGGGCTGGGGGGCGGGCCGGGGAGCTGTTTTTT. This encodes CASNWAGGRAGELFF. This chain uses TRBV6-5 with TRBJ2-2; D assignment may be TRBD1 or TRBD2 (6 bases each). CDR1 is MNHEY and CDR2 is SVGAGI in the germline V gene. CDR3 length: 15 amino acids. V was pared by 7 bases and J by 6 bases, with 18 bases between.

V gene TRBV19 combines with J gene TRBJ2-7, with 8 bases identical to TRBD1. The CDR3 covers 14 residues. The V and J ends lost 4 bases and 3 bases, in that order; junction bases with no gene match: 5. Per germline, CDR1 LNHDA and CDR2 SQIVND (reference sequence). The CDR3: CASSSRDRHYEQYF. In nucleotides, the CDR3 is TGTGCCAGTAGTAGCCGGGACAGGCACTACGAGCAGTACTTC.

This clonotype was counted only a few times. V gene TRBV29-1 combines with J gene TRBJ2-1; no reliable D call. CDR1 and CDR2 from the germline V gene are SQVTM and ANQGSEA. V was trimmed by 8 bases and J by 12 bases, leaving 17 bases between them. This CDR3 is 11 amino acids long. The CDR3 reads CSPQVGVTQFF. CDR3 DNA: TGCAGCCCCCAAGTTGGGGTAACGCAGTTCTTC.

The chain carries TRBV24-1 and TRBJ1-5; D is undetermined. Germline V gene lookup returns CDR1 KGHDR and CDR2 SFDVKD. The V end was cut by 4 bases, the J end by 6 bases, with 9 bases between. The CDR3 runs to 13 residues. CDR3 sequence reads: CATSDSSGQPQHF. CDR3 bases: TGTGCCACCAGTGACTCATCTGGTCAGCCCCAGCATTTT.

This clonotype showed up just a few times. The chain carries TRBV6-1 and TRBJ1-2, with D possibly being TRBD1 (6 bases). CDR1 is MNHNS and CDR2 is SASEGT in the germline V gene. Trimming pared 2 bases from V and 1 base from J, leaving 11 bases between. The CDR3 length is 15 residues. CDR3 coding DNA: TGTGCCAGCAGTGAATTCGGACAGAATAACTATGGCTACACCTTC. Protein product: CASSEFGQNNYGYTF.

This clonotype turned up a few times. The rearrangement uses TRBV7-9 and TRBJ1-1; the D is unclear. The CDR3 loop spans 12 amino acids. V was shortened by 8 bases and J by 3 bases, with 10 bases between the two germline ends. The germline gives CDR1 SEHNR, CDR2 FQNEAQ (reference sequence). As DNA, the CDR3 is TGTGCCAGCGGTGGGGTTGACACTGAAGCTTTCTTT. Its translation: CASGGVDTEAFF.

As regards this clonotype: This sequence may be a read error, since a much larger clone differs from it by one base. This rearrangement joins TRBV4-3 to TRBJ2-1, with a weak D call TRBD1 (5 bases). In germline, CDR1 is LGHNA, CDR2 YSLEER. There are 16 residues in the CDR3. The CDR3 region is CANSQDRVAGWNEQFF. The CDR3, as DNA: TGCGCCAACAGCCAAGATAGAGTGGCAGGGTGGAATGAGCAGTTCTTC.

The sample holds a few counts of this clonotype. The rearrangement uses TRBV4-2 and TRBJ2-1, with D possibly being TRBD2 (5 bases). CDR1 is LGHNA, CDR2 YNFKEQ, per germline. Trimming removed 3 bases from V and 7 bases from J, with 10 bases in between. The CDR3 is made up of 13 amino acids. The CDR3: CASSHLLVNEQFF. The CDR3 bases are TGTGCCAGCAGCCACTTACTAGTTAATGAGCAGTTCTTC.

This clonotype occurred a few times. The CDR3 region is CAWSNSNEQFF. CDR3 nucleotide sequence: TGTGCCTGGAGTAATAGCAATGAGCAGTTCTTC. This chain joins TRBV30 and TRBJ2-1; D not resolved. V dropped 2 bases and J dropped 6 bases, with 5 bases sitting between them. The CDR3 totals 11 residues. Germline CDR1 is GTSNPN and CDR2 is SVGIG (reference sequence).

The chain has TRBV18 and TRBJ2-5, with 7 bases that match TRBD2. The CDR3 extends over 16 amino acids. From germline, CDR1 is KGHSH and CDR2 LQKENI. Trimming removed 0 bases from V and 2 bases from J; junction bases left unmatched: 6. This CDR3 is CASSPPLAGAQETQYF. CDR3 bases: TGTGCCAGCTCACCACCCTTAGCGGGTGCACAAGAGACCCAGTACTTC.

The chain links TRBV5-1 to TRBJ2-1; D ambiguous. The germline V and J ends were trimmed by 1 base and 0 bases, with 11 bases remaining between them. The CDR3 has 16 residues. Germline-derived CDR1 and CDR2 are SGHRS and YFSETQ. The chain's CDR3 is CASSLPQRSSYNEQFF. The CDR3 nucleotides read TGCGCCAGCAGCTTGCCGCAAAGGAGCTCCTACAATGAGCAGTTCTTC.

This sequence joins TRBV12-3 or TRBV12-4 and TRBJ1-4, with TRBD1 matching 9 bases. This CDR3 has 16 residues. Losses at the gene ends were 5 bases for V and 4 bases for J; bases not matched to a gene: 8. The DNA of the CDR3 is TGTGCCAGCAGTCGCCCCCGGGGACAGGGTAATGAAAAACTGTTTTTT. Protein product: CASSRPRGQGNEKLFF.

This rearrangement joins TRBV2 to TRBJ2-1, with 11 bases matching TRBD2. The V segment lost 7 bases and the J segment 5 bases; nucleotides outside the gene matches: 10. Germline V gene lookup returns CDR1 SNHLY and CDR2 FYNNEI. The CDR3 sequence is 16 residues long. CDR3 bases: TGTGCCAGCACAGGACAGCTAGCGGGGGGACACAATGAGCAGTTCTTC. It is translated as CASTGQLAGGHNEQFF.

V usage is TRBV6-6 and J usage is TRBJ2-5; D may correspond to TRBD1 or TRBD2 (5 bases each). The CDR3 extends over 15 amino acids. V was clipped by 6 bases and J by 11 bases, with 25 bases between them. CDR1 and CDR2 (germline): MNHNY, SVGAGI (reference sequence). As DNA, the CDR3 is TGTGCCAGCAGCCAACGAGGGGTGGTAGGCAATGAGCAGTACTTC. Translating gives CASSQRGVVGNEQYF.

The chain joins TRBV28 to TRBJ2-5; the match to TRBD1 covers 10 bases. The J call may be wrong; the DNA end is better matched by TRBJ2-7. Germline CDR1 MDHEN, CDR2 SYDVKM. The length of the CDR3 is 15 residues. CDR3 in amino acids: CASTSRGQGLGEQYF. The CDR3 coding sequence is TGTGCCAGCACCTCCCGGGGACAGGGGCTTGGCGAGCAGTACTTC.

The chain couples TRBV6-5 to TRBJ2-1; D perhaps matches TRBD1 (5 bases). V was trimmed by 6 bases and J by 2 bases, leaving 11 bases between them. Germline CDR1 is MNHEY and CDR2 is SVGAGI. The length of the CDR3 is 14 residues. Here the CDR3 reads CASSHRKAYNEQFF. The CDR3, as DNA: TGTGCCAGCAGCCACAGGAAGGCCTACAATGAGCAGTTCTTC.

The J gene is TRBJ2-1, the V gene TRBV6-2 or TRBV6-3, with 8 bases identical to TRBD2. After removal of 2 bases from V and 10 bases from J, the junction contained 10 bases not matched to a gene. In germline, CDR1 is MNHEY, CDR2 SVGEGT. CDR3 length: 15 residues. In nucleotides, the CDR3 is TGTGCCAGCAGTTACGACGGGGGGGCCGCGAGGGAGCAGTTCTTC. The encoded protein is CASSYDGGAAREQFF.

The chain employs TRBV20-1 and TRBJ2-1, with D maybe TRBD2 (6 bases). CDR3 size: 15 residues. Germline lookup yields CDR1 DFQATT and CDR2 SNEGSKA (reference sequence). Trimming left V 2 bases short and J 7 bases short, with 18 bases between. The CDR3 DNA is TGCAGTGCTAGAAAGGTGGAGGGCACGGGGAATGAGCAGTTCTTC. Its protein is CSARKVEGTGNEQFF.